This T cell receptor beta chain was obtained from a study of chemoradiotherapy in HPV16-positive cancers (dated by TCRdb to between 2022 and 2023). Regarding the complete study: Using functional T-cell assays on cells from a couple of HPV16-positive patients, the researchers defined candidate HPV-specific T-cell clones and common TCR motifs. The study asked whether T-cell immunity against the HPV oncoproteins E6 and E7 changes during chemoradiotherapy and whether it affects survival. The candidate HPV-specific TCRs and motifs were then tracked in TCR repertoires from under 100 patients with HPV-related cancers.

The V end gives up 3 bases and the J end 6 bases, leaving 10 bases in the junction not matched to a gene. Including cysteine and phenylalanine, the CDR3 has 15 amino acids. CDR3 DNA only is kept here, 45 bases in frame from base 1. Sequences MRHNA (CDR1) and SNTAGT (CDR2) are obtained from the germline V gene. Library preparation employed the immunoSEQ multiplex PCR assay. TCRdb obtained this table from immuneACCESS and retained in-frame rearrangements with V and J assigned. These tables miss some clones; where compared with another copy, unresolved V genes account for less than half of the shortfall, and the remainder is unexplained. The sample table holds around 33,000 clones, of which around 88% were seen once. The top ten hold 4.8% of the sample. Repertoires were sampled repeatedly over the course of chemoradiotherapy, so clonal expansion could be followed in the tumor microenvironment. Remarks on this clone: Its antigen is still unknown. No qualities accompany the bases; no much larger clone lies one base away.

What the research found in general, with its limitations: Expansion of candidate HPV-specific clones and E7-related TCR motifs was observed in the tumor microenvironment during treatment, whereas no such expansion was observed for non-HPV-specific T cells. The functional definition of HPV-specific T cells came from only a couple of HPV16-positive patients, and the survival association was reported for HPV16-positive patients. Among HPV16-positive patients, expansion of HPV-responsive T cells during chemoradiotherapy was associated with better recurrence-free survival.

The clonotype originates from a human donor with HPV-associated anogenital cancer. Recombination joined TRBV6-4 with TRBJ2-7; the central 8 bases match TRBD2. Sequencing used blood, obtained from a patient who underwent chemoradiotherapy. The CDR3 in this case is CASSDGLARISEQYF. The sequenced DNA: TGTGCCAGCAGTGATGGACTAGCCAGGATTAGCGAGCAGTACTTC.